Listed below are T cell receptor beta chains from one sample, sequenced in a study of blood T cell repertoires in COVID-19. Sequenced by immunoSEQ multiplex PCR; TCRdb stores in-frame clones only, minus some. The sample carries around 93,000 clones, 80% to 90% recorded once. Sample: peripheral blood. Source of these receptors: a man aged 80 or over with acute or convalescent COVID-19. Each CDR3 is given with its conserved first and last residue. The D gene is left open where the match is weak. Size tells how often a clone was seen (once, few, many) or the class of an expanded clone, and some rows leave it out.

TRBJ1-1,13,-,TRBV19,-,CASSIARVGEAFF,TGTGCCAGTAGTATAGCCAGGGTCGGTGAAGCTTTCTTT
TRBJ2-7,12,-,TRBV24-1,-,CATSQNEVEQYF,TGTGCCACCAGTCAGAATGAGGTTGAGCAGTACTTC
TRBJ2-1,15,-,TRBV5-1,TRBD1,CASSLTGFSYNEQFF,TGCGCCAGCAGTTTGACAGGGTTTTCCTACAATGAGCAGTTCTTC
TRBJ1-5,14,-,TRBV6-5,TRBD1,CASSYPETGAAQHF,TGTGCCAGCAGTTACCCCGAGACAGGGGCGGCCCAGCATTTT
TRBJ2-3,15,-,TRBV9,-,CASSATQGGDATQYF,TGTGCCAGCAGCGCTACACAGGGAGGGGACGCTACGCAGTATTTT
TRBJ2-7,16,-,TRBV5-1,TRBD2,CASSLVGGGGPYEQYF,TGCGCCAGCAGCTTGGTAGGCGGGGGAGGACCCTACGAGCAGTACTTC
TRBJ1-6,17,-,TRBV19,TRBD1,CASSIWDRSSYNSPLHF,TGTGCCAGTAGTATTTGGGACAGGAGCTCCTATAATTCACCCCTCCACTTT
TRBJ1-4,15,-,TRBV7-6,TRBD1,CASSLGAGGGEKLFF,TGTGCCAGCAGCTTAGGGGCAGGGGGAGGTGAAAAACTGTTTTTT
TRBJ2-1,16,-,TRBV7-9,-,CASSSPTANSYNEQFF,TGTGCCAGCAGCTCCCCCACAGCAAACTCCTACAATGAGCAGTTCTTC
TRBJ1-6,15,-,TRBV27,TRBD1,CASSVRQGTNSPLHF,TGTGCCAGCAGTGTAAGACAGGGGACCAATTCACCCCTCCACTTT
TRBJ2-5,14,-,TRBV3-1/TRBV3-2,-,CASSPGGSQETQYF,TGTGCCAGCAGCCCCGGTGGGAGCCAAGAGACCCAGTACTTC
TRBJ1-6,15,-,TRBV18,-,CASSPLQSNNSPLHF,TGTGCCAGCTCACCACTACAGAGTAATAATTCACCCCTCCACTTT
TRBJ1-3,15,-,TRBV18,-,CASSPSLIRENTIYF,TGTGCCAGCTCACCAAGCCTTATACGGGAAAACACCATATATTTT
TRBJ2-7,15,-,TRBV5-6,TRBD2,CASSFQRTGGYEQYF,TGTGCCAGCAGCTTTCAGAGGACGGGGGGCTACGAGCAGTACTTC
TRBJ2-1,12,once,TRBV24-1,-,CATSSSGGEQFF,TGTGCCACCTCCTCTTCAGGAGGTGAGCAGTTCTTC
TRBJ2-7,14,once,TRBV5-1,TRBD1,CASSSQGGAYEQYF,TGCGCCAGCAGCTCTCAAGGGGGCGCCTACGAGCAGTACTTC
TRBJ2-5,15,-,TRBV18,TRBD1,CASSPTGASQETQYF,TGTGCCAGCTCACCCACAGGGGCCAGCCAAGAGACCCAGTACTTC
TRBJ1-2,13,-,TRBV18,TRBD1,CASSPDRDYGYTF,TGTGCCAGCTCACCTGACAGGGACTATGGCTACACCTTC
TRBJ2-2,17,-,TRBV7-6,TRBD2,CASSHGLAGGNTGELFF,TGTGCCAGCAGTCACGGACTAGCGGGGGGGAACACCGGGGAGCTGTTTTTT
TRBJ1-3,14,-,TRBV19,TRBD1,CASGTANSGNTIYF,TGTGCCAGTGGGACAGCCAACTCTGGAAACACCATATATTTT
TRBJ1-2,11,-,TRBV29-1,-,CSAAQEYGYTF,TGCAGCGCGGCCCAAGAGTATGGCTACACCTTC
TRBJ1-5,17,-,TRBV10-3,TRBD1,CAISPIQTTGGNQPQHF,TGTGCCATCAGTCCAATTCAAACGACAGGGGGGAATCAGCCCCAGCATTTT
TRBJ2-4,14,few,TRBV7-8,-,CASSLDRAKNIQYF,TGTGCCAGCAGCTTAGACAGGGCCAAAAACATTCAGTACTTC
TRBJ2-2,14,-,TRBV2,-,CASLSVYFPGELFF,TGTGCCAGTCTTTCGGTTTACTTCCCCGGGGAGCTGTTTTTT
TRBJ2-2,17,-,TRBV28,TRBD2,CASSQGSGAGVAGELFF,TGTGCCAGCAGCCAAGGGTCAGGAGCGGGAGTGGCCGGGGAGCTGTTTTTT
TRBJ1-4,14,-,TRBV27,TRBD1,CASSTQSTGVKLFF,TGTGCCAGCAGTACCCAATCGACAGGGGTGAAACTGTTTTTT
TRBJ2-1,20,-,TRBV4-3,TRBD2,CASSRYPPLAGDSSYNEQFF,TGCGCCAGCAGCCGTTACCCCCCACTAGCGGGAGATAGCTCCTACAATGAGCAGTTCTTC
TRBJ2-7,16,-,TRBV18,TRBD1,CASSPPNRGNDYEQYF,TGTGCCAGCTCACCACCCAACAGGGGGAACGACTACGAGCAGTACTTC
TRBJ2-1,15,-,TRBV11-3,TRBD1,CASSSGTGVYNEQFF,TGTGCCAGCAGCTCCGGGACAGGGGTATACAATGAGCAGTTCTTC
TRBJ2-1,15,few,TRBV11-3,-,CASSLQGLPNNEQFF,TGTGCCAGCAGCTTACAGGGACTCCCGAACAATGAGCAGTTCTTC
TRBJ1-5,18,-,TRBV28,TRBD1,CASLLLGGQGGSNQPQHF,TGTGCCAGCCTCCTACTGGGGGGACAGGGAGGGAGCAATCAGCCCCAGCATTTT
TRBJ2-3,19,once,TRBV7-8,TRBD2,CASSLVGLAGGAIKDTQYF,TGTGCCAGCAGCTTAGTTGGACTAGCGGGAGGCGCGATTAAGGATACGCAGTATTTT
TRBJ2-5,13,-,TRBV19,TRBD2,CASRRTSQETQYF,TGTGCCAGTAGAAGGACTAGCCAAGAGACCCAGTACTTC
TRBJ1-2,12,-,TRBV29-1,-,CSVAGGGYGYTF,TGCAGCGTTGCTGGAGGCGGCTATGGCTACACCTTC
TRBJ2-2,15,-,TRBV10-3,TRBD1,CAISERDRGTGELFF,TGTGCCATCAGTGAGCGGGACAGGGGTACCGGGGAGCTGTTTTTT
TRBJ2-1,14,-,TRBV18,-,CASSPSQIADTQFF,TGTGCCAGCTCACCGTCCCAGATAGCGGATACCCAGTTCTTC
TRBJ1-1,8,-,TRBV6-6,-,CATHEAFF,TGTGCCACCCATGAAGCTTTCTTT
TRBJ2-3,17,-,TRBV7-3,TRBD2,CASSRSTSGGRTDTQYF,TGTGCCAGCAGCCGATCGACTAGCGGGGGGCGCACAGATACGCAGTATTTT
TRBJ1-5,15,-,TRBV10-3,-,CAISEGQDSNQPQHF,TGTGCCATCAGTGAGGGTCAGGATAGCAATCAGCCCCAGCATTTT
TRBJ1-2,14,-,TRBV9,TRBD1,CASSVGTDSYGYTF,TGTGCCAGCAGCGTTGGGACAGATTCGTATGGCTACACCTTC
TRBJ2-7,15,-,TRBV6-5,TRBD2,CASSYVSSGSYEQYF,TGTGCCAGCAGTTACGTCTCTAGCGGGAGTTACGAGCAGTACTTC
TRBJ2-7,17,once,TRBV7-2,-,CASSFLPRGGLSYEQYF,TGTGCCAGCAGCTTTTTACCTCGCGGGGGCCTCTCCTACGAGCAGTACTTC
TRBJ1-3,16,-,TRBV18,TRBD1,CASSPRTGGAGNTIYF,TGTGCCAGCTCACCACGGACAGGGGGCGCTGGAAACACCATATATTTT
TRBJ1-1,12,few,TRBV4-1,TRBD1,CASSRPGGEAFF,TGCGCCAGCAGCAGACCAGGGGGGGAAGCTTTCTTT
TRBJ1-5,16,once,TRBV7-9,-,CALQTRGALGNQPQHF,TGTGCCCTCCAAACCCGGGGGGCGCTTGGCAATCAGCCCCAGCATTTT
TRBJ2-7,19,-,TRBV21-1,-,CASSKDRGTSGASSYEQYF,TGTGCCAGCAGCAAAGATCGGGGGACTAGCGGGGCCAGCTCCTACGAGCAGTACTTC
TRBJ1-4,13,-,TRBV12-3/TRBV12-4,-,CASLPGGGEKLFF,TGTGCCAGCTTGCCGGGGGGTGGTGAAAAACTGTTTTTT
TRBJ2-1,14,-,TRBV3-1/TRBV3-2,TRBD2,CASSPTSGGNEQFF,TGTGCCAGCAGCCCAACTAGCGGGGGAAATGAGCAGTTCTTC
TRBJ2-7,13,-,TRBV12-3/TRBV12-4,-,CASSLAQVDGQYF,TGTGCCAGCAGTTTAGCGCAGGTCGATGGGCAGTACTTC
TRBJ2-5,15,once,TRBV19,-,CASSIDLTDQETQYF,TGTGCCAGTAGTATAGATCTGACAGACCAAGAGACCCAGTACTTC
TRBJ1-2,12,-,TRBV3-1/TRBV3-2,-,CASSLPTGGYTF,TGTGCCAGCAGCCTACCCACGGGTGGCTACACCTTC
TRBJ1-6,14,-,TRBV5-6,TRBD1,CASSLDTGASPLHF,TGTGCCAGCAGCTTGGATACAGGGGCCTCACCCCTCCACTTT
TRBJ2-3,18,-,TRBV9,TRBD2,CASSVGASGGLSTDTQYF,TGTGCCAGCAGCGTAGGCGCTAGCGGGGGGCTAAGCACAGATACGCAGTATTTT
TRBJ1-4,13,-,TRBV19,TRBD1,CASRGTDNEKLFF,TGTGCCAGTAGGGGGACAGATAATGAAAAACTGTTTTTT